This entry features one T cell receptor (beta chain) sequence. The authors' processing: Estimated nucleated cell counts came from reference gene primer amplification. Libraries were prepared by immunoSEQ multiplex PCR; TCRdb keeps only in-frame clonotypes and omits some of them. V and J calls and clone size come straight from that table; D and trimming were deduced from the DNA. There are around 95,000 clones in the sample; about 85% occur only once, and around a tenth lies in the top ten. This sample was included in a study of blood T cell repertoires in COVID-19. Whole-study context: The United States, Italy and Spain were the sources of the acute and convalescent COVID-19 samples. PBMCs, B-cell-depleted T cells, or T cells provided the cDNA or gDNA that made up the material.

V was cut by 4 bases and J by 0 bases, with 12 bases left in between. CDR1 and CDR2 (germline): LGHNA, YSLEER. The CDR3 spans 15 residues. Sample: peripheral blood. The rearrangement links TRBV4-3 to TRBJ1-1; D is undetermined. The TCR originated in a woman of 80 years or more with acute or convalescent COVID-19. The CDR3 region is CASSPTDMLNTEAFF. The CDR3, as DNA: TGCGCCAGCAGCCCCACCGACATGTTGAACACTGAAGCTTTCTTT.